The clone carrying this T cell receptor (beta chain) was seen at least ten times. The data belong to a study of human T cells and chemical hapten exposure. Overall study context: Patch tests applied 0.01% DPC to the upper back and were scored after 6 days.

Time point in this sample: pre-sensitization, week 0. Treatment described: therapeutic diphenylcyclopropenone sensitization with weekly scalp DPC. The library attached unique molecular identifiers to individual cDNA molecules. TCRdb passed the RACE reads through MiXCR, listing each CDR3 protein once. The table includes approximately 100,000 distinct CDR3 sequences, roughly 9.1% detected once. The sequence was collected from a woman aged 40 to 50 with alopecia areata. Some clones in this sample may be carry-over from other donors' samples. Sequencing used whole blood, obtained in connection with sensitization to the hapten diphenylcyclopropenone (DPC).

In DNA, the CDR3 is TGTGCCAGCAGCTTAAGGGACTTAAACACCGGGGAGCTGTTTTTT. It specifies CASSLRDLNTGELFF. The gene calls are TRBV7-6 and TRBJ2-2; TRBD2 is a possible D gene (6 bases). CDR1 is SGHVS, CDR2 FNYEAQ, per germline. Trimming left V 2 bases short and J 2 bases short, with 9 bases between. The CDR3 consists of 15 residues.